This T cell receptor (beta chain) was identified in a study of graft-versus-host responses after intestinal transplantation. About this clone: Its cognate antigen is unknown.

Study results and caveats: Investigators detected GvH clones in recipient marrow, with some emerging earlier in ileum or blood.

This CDR3 region has 10 residues. The V gene's germline CDR1 is SGHNT and CDR2 YYREEE (reference sequence). With 7 bases removed from V and 5 bases from J, the gap between germline ends came to 6 bases. TCRdb's table, derived via immunoSEQ multiplex PCR, lists solely in-frame clones and lacks some. In the table there are about 30,000 clones, 90% to 95% of which are singletons. The starting material was PBMCs, obtained about 70 days after intestinal transplant. The genes are TRBV5-4 and TRBJ2-5, with TRBD2 as a possible D gene (6 bases). This clonotype was sampled from a human patient who received an intestinal transplant, so some T cells may come from the graft donor. CDR3 in DNA: TGTGCCAGCGGAGGGGAGACCCAGTACTTC. Translated: CASGGETQYF.